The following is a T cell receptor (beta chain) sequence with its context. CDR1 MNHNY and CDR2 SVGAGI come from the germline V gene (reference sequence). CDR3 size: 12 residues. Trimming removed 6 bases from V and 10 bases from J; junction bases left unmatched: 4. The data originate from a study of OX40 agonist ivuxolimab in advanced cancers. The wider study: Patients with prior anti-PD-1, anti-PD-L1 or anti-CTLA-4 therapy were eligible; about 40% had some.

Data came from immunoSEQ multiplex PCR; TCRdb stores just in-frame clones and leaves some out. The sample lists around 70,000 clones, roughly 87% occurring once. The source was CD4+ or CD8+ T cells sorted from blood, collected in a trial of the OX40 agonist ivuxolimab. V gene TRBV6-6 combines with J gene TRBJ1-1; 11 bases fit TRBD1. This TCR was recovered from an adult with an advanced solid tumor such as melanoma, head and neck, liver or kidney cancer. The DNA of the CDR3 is TGTGCCAGCAGCGGGACAGGGGGGCTAGCTTTCTTT. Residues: CASSGTGGLAFF.